This TCR beta chain was captured in a study of shared clonotypes between healthy human individuals. An assay was performed, and its level was deep. Over several immunoSEQ plates, each subset's genomic DNA was distributed in even portions. How the authors handled the data: ImmunoSEQ only sent back junction sequences with no quality scores, so filtering was done differently. Clones were sequenced by immunoSEQ multiplex PCR, and TCRdb holds only the in-frame ones, with some missing. V and J calls plus clone size are reproduced from that table; the DNA served to infer D and trimming. The repertoire consists of over 750,000 clones, with about 96% occurring once and the leading ten covering less than 0.3%. The CDR3 extends over 19 amino acids. CD45RO negativity and positive selection for CCR7 defined naive CD8 cells, a population that excluded terminally differentiated effector memory CD45RA+ cells. Nashville, Tennessee was home to all donors, who were Caucasian adults.

Sequenced: naive CD8+ T cells sorted from blood. The chain is built from TRBV21-1 and TRBJ2-2; the table assigns TRBD2, which was not confirmed against the DNA. TRBV21-1 represents a pseudogene. This clonotype was obtained from a man younger than 40 in good health. The CDR3 DNA reads TGTGCCAGCAGCATAGCCTCTCGTAGCGGGAGCGGGGACACCGGGGAGCTGTTTTTT. It encodes CASSIASRSGSGDTGELFF.